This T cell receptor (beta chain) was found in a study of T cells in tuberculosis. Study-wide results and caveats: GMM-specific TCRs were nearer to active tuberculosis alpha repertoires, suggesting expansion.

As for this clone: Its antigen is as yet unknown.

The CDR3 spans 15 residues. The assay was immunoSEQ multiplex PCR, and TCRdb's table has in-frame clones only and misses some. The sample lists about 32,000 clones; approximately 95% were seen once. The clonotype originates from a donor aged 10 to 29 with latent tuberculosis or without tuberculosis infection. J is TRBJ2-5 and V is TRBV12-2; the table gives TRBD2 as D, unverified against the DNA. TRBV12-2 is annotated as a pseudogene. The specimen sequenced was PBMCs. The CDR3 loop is CASRARRWAGETQYF. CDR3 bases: TGTGCAAGTCGCGCTAGACGGTGGGCGGGTGAGACCCAGTACTTC.